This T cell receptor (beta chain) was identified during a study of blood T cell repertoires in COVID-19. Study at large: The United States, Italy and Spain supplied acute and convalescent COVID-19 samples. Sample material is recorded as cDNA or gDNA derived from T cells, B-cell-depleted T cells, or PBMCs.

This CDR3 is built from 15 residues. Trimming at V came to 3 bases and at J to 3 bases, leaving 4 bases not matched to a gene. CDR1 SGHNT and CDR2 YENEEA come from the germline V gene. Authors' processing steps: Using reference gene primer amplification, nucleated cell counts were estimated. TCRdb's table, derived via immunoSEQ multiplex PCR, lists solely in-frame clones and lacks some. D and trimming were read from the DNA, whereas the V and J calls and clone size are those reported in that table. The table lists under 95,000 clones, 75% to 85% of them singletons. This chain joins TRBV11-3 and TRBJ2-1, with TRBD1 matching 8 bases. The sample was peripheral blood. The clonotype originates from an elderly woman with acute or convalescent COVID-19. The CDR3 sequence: CASSLSGTGYNEQFF. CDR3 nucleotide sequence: TGTGCCAGCAGCTTGTCTGGGACAGGCTACAATGAGCAGTTCTTC.